This T cell receptor (beta chain) derives from a study of tumor-infiltrating lymphocytes in oesophageal squamous cell carcinoma. One entry per CDR3 protein results from TCRdb running MiXCR on the PCR reads. The repertoire holds roughly 20,000 distinct CDR3 sequences, with around 38% as singletons. V was clipped by 6 bases and J by 14 bases; unmatched bases: 14. Germline CDR1 reads MNHNS; CDR2 reads SASEGT. The CDR3 has 15 amino acids. Worth noting for this clonotype: Being one base from a much bigger clone, this may be a read error.

This clonotype was sampled from a male donor with esophageal squamous cell carcinoma. This chain links TRBV6-1 with TRBJ2-3, with 13 bases lining up with TRBD2. Sequencing was carried out using blood. The CDR3 DNA follows: TGTGCCAGCAGCACGGGACTAGCGGGGACCGGGGAGCTGTATTTT. It codes for CASSTGLAGTGELYF.